The 9 T cell receptor beta chains reported below all come from one sample, sequenced in a study of OX40 agonist ivuxolimab in advanced cancers. TCRdb's copy holds only in-frame clones and misses some; the assay was immunoSEQ multiplex PCR. The repertoire includes around 56,000 clones, roughly 87% of them detected once, and over 8.5% sits in the top ten. The sequences come from CD4+ or CD8+ T cells sorted from blood, collected in a trial of the OX40 agonist ivuxolimab. All receptors derive from an adult with an advanced solid tumor such as melanoma, head and neck, liver or kidney cancer.

V usage is TRBV4-3 and J usage is TRBJ2-7; 14 bases agree with TRBD2. The CDR3 is 16 amino acids. CDR1 and CDR2 from the germline V gene are LGHNA and YSLEER. V was clipped by 4 bases and J by 4 bases; unmatched bases: 6. The CDR3 region is CASSPGTSGRTYEQYF. The DNA for the CDR3 is TGCGCCAGCAGCCCCGGGACTAGCGGGAGAACGTACGAGCAGTACTTC.

The chain is built from TRBV27 and TRBJ1-6; no reliable D call. From germline, CDR1 is MNHEY and CDR2 SMNVEV (reference sequence). Trimming removed 3 bases at V and 9 bases at J, with 6 bases between. The CDR3 loop spans 12 amino acids. CDR3 nucleotides: TGTGCCAGCAGTTTTTGGGGTTCACCCCTCCACTTT. It encodes CASSFWGSPLHF.

This chain uses TRBV5-1 with TRBJ1-2; the D gene is possibly TRBD1 (6 bases). V was cut by 0 bases and J by 4 bases, with 7 bases left in between. Germline-derived CDR1 and CDR2 are SGHRS and YFSETQ. This CDR3 region has 13 residues. The DNA for the CDR3 is TGCGCCAGCAGCTTGGGGACAGTCTATGGCTACACCTTC. This encodes CASSLGTVYGYTF. The variable domain in full, completed from reference TRBV5-1 and TRBJ1-2, reads KAGVTQTPRYLIKTRGQQVTLSCSPISGHRSVSWYQQTPGQGLQFLFEYFSETQRNKGNFPGRFSGRQFSNSRSEMNVSTLELGDSALYLCASSLGTVYGYTFGSGTRLTVV.

The CDR3 DNA reads TGTGCCAGCAGTGCGCTCGTAAGCGCTGAAGCTTTCTTT. Amino acids: CASSALVSAEAFF. The rearrangement links TRBV27 to TRBJ1-1; the D is unclear. The CDR3 length is 13 residues. Germline assignment: CDR1 MNHEY and CDR2 SMNVEV (reference sequence). V was cut by 5 bases and J by 6 bases, with 13 bases left in between.

CDR3 sequence (DNA): TGCGCCAGCAGCTGGGCTCTGAACACCGGGGAGCTGTTTTTT. Encoded protein: CASSWALNTGELFF. The rearrangement joins TRBV4-3 to TRBJ2-2, with D hard to call. Trimming took 5 bases from V and 1 from J, leaving 8 bases between them. The germline gives CDR1 LGHNA, CDR2 YSLEER. CDR3 length equals 14 residues.

The count of this clone is one. J is TRBJ2-7 and V is TRBV10-2, with 8 bases aligning to TRBD1. The CDR3 extends over 15 amino acids. The V segment lost 3 bases and the J segment 0 bases; nucleotides outside the gene matches: 4. Per the germline V gene, CDR1 is WSHSY and CDR2 is SAAADI. The CDR3 loop is CASSDIGTGSYEQYF. For the CDR3, the DNA is TGCGCCAGCAGTGACATTGGGACAGGCTCCTACGAGCAGTACTTC.

CDR3 protein: CSVGGSGLSYTF. CDR3 bases: TGCAGCGTGGGCGGATCGGGTTTGAGCTACACCTTC. This chain connects TRBV29-1 to TRBJ1-2; D remains unclear. Per the germline V gene, CDR1 is SQVTM and CDR2 is ANQGSEA. The CDR3 spans 12 residues. Trimming shortened V by 6 bases and J by 9 bases, and 17 bases separated the two germline ends. Combining the CDR3 with reference TRBV29-1 and TRBJ1-2 gives the whole variable domain SAVISQKPSRDICQRGTSLTIQCQVDSQVTMMFWYRQQPGQSLTLIATANQGSEATYESGFVIDKFPISRPNLTFSTLTVSNMSPEDSSIYLCSVGGSGLSYTFGSGTRLTVV.

The gene calls are TRBV4-3 and TRBJ2-6; possibly TRBD2 for D (5 bases). V lost 1 base and J 2 bases, leaving 9 bases between the germline ends. The CDR3 spans 16 residues. In germline, CDR1 is LGHNA, CDR2 YSLEER. For the CDR3, the DNA is TGCGCCAGCAGCCAAGTGTCCGGGGCTGGGGCCAACGTCCTGACTTTC. It specifies CASSQVSGAGANVLTF.

The chain links TRBV4-1 to TRBJ2-1; 8 bases map to TRBD2. J was trimmed by 9 bases and V by 11 bases; bases with no gene match: 9. Germline CDR1 and CDR2: MGHRA and YSYEKL. This CDR3 region has 12 residues. The DNA of the CDR3 is TGCGCCTCTACGGGGGGGGGCGGTGAGCAGTTCTTC. This translates into CASTGGGGEQFF.